This TCR beta chain came from a study of control samples from healthy donors and cancer patients. The CDR3 runs to 13 residues. Trimming removed 8 bases at V and 8 bases at J, with 18 bases between. TCRdb's table, derived via immunoSEQ multiplex PCR, lists solely in-frame clones and lacks some. This table holds 48,000 or so clones, more than 85% found once. The receptor was derived from a woman aged 50 to 60 with head and neck cancer. Material for sequencing was PBMCs. The gene calls are TRBV12-3 or TRBV12-4 and TRBJ1-2; unclear D gene. The CDR3, as DNA: TGTGCCAGCGGAGAGGTGGCCGAGCAGGGCTACACCTTC. This encodes CASGEVAEQGYTF.